A selection of T cell receptor beta chains follows, all from one sample in a study of blood T cell repertoires in COVID-19. Some clones are missing from TCRdb's copy, which holds only in-frame ones; the method was immunoSEQ multiplex PCR. Among about 130,000 clones listed, about 80% were seen once. The sample consisted of peripheral blood. These receptors originate from a human donor in a cohort sampled during active COVID-19. The CDR3 runs from the conserved cysteine through the conserved F or W. Fields, in order: clone size, CDR3 length, D gene, V gene, J gene, CDR3 protein, CDR3 DNA. D genes are given only for firm matches. Only part of the rows carry a size: once, few, many, or a class if the clone is expanded.

clone size: .; CDR3 length: 17; D gene: .; V gene: TRBV27; J gene: TRBJ2-5; CDR3 protein: CASSIRAPALSIETQYF; CDR3 DNA: TGTGCCAGCAGTATCAGGGCCCCGGCCCTGAGTATAGAGACCCAGTACTTC
clone size: .; CDR3 length: 14; D gene: TRBD1; V gene: TRBV6-5; J gene: TRBJ1-2; CDR3 protein: CASSLQGDPHGYTF; CDR3 DNA: TGTGCCAGCAGTTTACAGGGGGACCCCCATGGCTACACCTTC
clone size: .; CDR3 length: 14; D gene: TRBD1; V gene: TRBV19; J gene: TRBJ2-5; CDR3 protein: CATSRTGGGETQYF; CDR3 DNA: TGTGCCACCTCCCGGACAGGGGGAGGGGAGACCCAGTACTTC
clone size: .; CDR3 length: 14; D gene: TRBD1; V gene: TRBV7-2; J gene: TRBJ1-2; CDR3 protein: CASSLRQGNYGYTF; CDR3 DNA: TGTGCCAGCAGCCTCCGACAGGGGAACTATGGCTACACCTTC
clone size: .; CDR3 length: 11; D gene: .; V gene: TRBV6-5; J gene: TRBJ1-1; CDR3 protein: CASNGALEAFF; CDR3 DNA: TGTGCCAGCAATGGGGCCCTTGAAGCTTTCTTT
clone size: once; CDR3 length: 16; D gene: TRBD1; V gene: TRBV5-1; J gene: TRBJ2-2; CDR3 protein: CASSLGDSPNTGELFF; CDR3 DNA: TGCGCCAGCAGCTTGGGGGACAGTCCGAACACCGGGGAGCTGTTTTTT
clone size: .; CDR3 length: 15; D gene: TRBD1; V gene: TRBV11-3; J gene: TRBJ1-2; CDR3 protein: CASSLGGQSSYGYTF; CDR3 DNA: TGTGCCAGCAGCTTAGGGGGACAGTCCAGCTATGGCTACACCTTC
clone size: once; CDR3 length: 16; D gene: TRBD1; V gene: TRBV19; J gene: TRBJ1-5; CDR3 protein: CASTTPSGQLNQPQHF; CDR3 DNA: TGTGCCAGTACCACCCCGTCGGGACAGCTCAATCAGCCCCAGCATTTT
clone size: .; CDR3 length: 14; D gene: .; V gene: TRBV6-2/TRBV6-3; J gene: TRBJ2-2; CDR3 protein: CASSYEQNTGELFF; CDR3 DNA: TGTGCCAGCAGTTACGAGCAGAACACCGGGGAGCTGTTTTTT
clone size: .; CDR3 length: 20; D gene: TRBD2; V gene: TRBV5-1; J gene: TRBJ2-1; CDR3 protein: CASSLAGGTSAVKDGNEQFF; CDR3 DNA: TGCGCCAGCAGCTTGGCCGGGGGGACTAGCGCCGTTAAGGATGGCAATGAGCAGTTCTTC
clone size: .; CDR3 length: 13; D gene: .; V gene: TRBV5-4; J gene: TRBJ2-5; CDR3 protein: CASSWRGEETQYF; CDR3 DNA: TGTGCCAGCAGCTGGCGCGGGGAAGAGACCCAGTACTTC
clone size: .; CDR3 length: 11; D gene: .; V gene: TRBV13; J gene: TRBJ1-1; CDR3 protein: CASSFQTEAFF; CDR3 DNA: TGTGCCAGCAGCTTCCAAACTGAAGCTTTCTTT
clone size: .; CDR3 length: 19; D gene: TRBD1; V gene: TRBV6-1; J gene: TRBJ1-6; CDR3 protein: CASSGRWGTARARGSPLHF; CDR3 DNA: TGTGCCAGCAGTGGTCGTTGGGGGACAGCAAGAGCCCGGGGGTCACCCCTCCACTTT